Presented here are 9 T cell receptor beta chains from one specimen sequenced in a study of blood T cell repertoires in COVID-19. Sequenced by immunoSEQ multiplex PCR; TCRdb stores in-frame clones only, minus some. Of 250,000 to 300,000 clones in the sample, about 91% were seen once. Sequenced material: PBMCs or T cells enriched from blood (not recorded which). The source is a human donor in a cohort exposed to, infected with or recovered from COVID-19 (not recorded which). The donor label of this sample is uncertain.

This chain uses TRBV7-3 with TRBJ2-1, with D maybe TRBD2 (7 bases). V was pared by 3 bases and J by 6 bases, with 12 bases between. This CDR3 spans 14 amino acids. The germline V gene encodes CDR1 SGHTA and CDR2 FQGTGA. For the CDR3, the DNA is TGTGCCAGCAGCTTTGGGGGGGCCTTCAATGAGCAGTTCTTC. Its protein is CASSFGGAFNEQFF.

This sequence joins TRBV7-2 and TRBJ2-5, with 11 positions matching TRBD2. J was trimmed by 5 bases and V by 4 bases; bases with no gene match: 12. Germline CDR1 is SGHTA and CDR2 is FQGNSA. CDR3 size: 17 residues. The CDR3 nucleotides read TGTGCCAGCAGCTCCGCTAGCGGGGGGCCCCGAAGGGAGACCCAGTACTTC. Amino acid sequence: CASSSASGGPRRETQYF.

V is TRBV6-2 or TRBV6-3 and J is TRBJ2-1; TRBD2 agrees at 10 bases. The CDR3 runs to 15 residues. Trimming at V came to 2 bases and at J to 4 bases, leaving 2 bases not matched to a gene. Germline CDR1 and CDR2: MNHEY and SVGEGT. The CDR3 DNA reads as TGTGCCAGCAGTTACACTAGCGGGGAATACAATGAGCAGTTCTTC. Protein product: CASSYTSGEYNEQFF.

V and J are TRBV5-5 and TRBJ1-3; no reliable D call. The CDR3 runs to 17 residues. Trimming shortened V by 0 bases and J by 0 bases, and 13 bases separated the two germline ends. Germline V gene lookup returns CDR1 SGHKS and CDR2 YYEKEE (reference sequence). CDR3 nucleotide sequence: TGTGCCAGCAGCTTGGCCGTTTTCCGGAGCTCTGGAAACACCATATATTTT. Residues: CASSLAVFRSSGNTIYF.

This clone was detected only a few times. The J gene is TRBJ2-7, the V gene TRBV29-1, with no clear D. Germline assignment: CDR1 SQVTM and CDR2 ANQGSEA. Trimming took off 7 bases at V and 1 base at J, with 11 bases between the two ends. The CDR3 spans 12 residues. The CDR3 loop reads CSASGLSYEQYF. As DNA, the CDR3 is TGCAGCGCCTCCGGGTTATCCTACGAGCAGTACTTC.

In its sample, this clone was seen once. The chain links TRBV5-4 to TRBJ1-2; 10 nucleotides match TRBD1. Trimming took 5 bases from V and 4 from J; bases not matched to a gene: 8. Per germline, CDR1 SGHNT and CDR2 YYREEE (reference sequence). The CDR3 covers 15 residues. The CDR3 loop reads CASRPDRGQGYGYTF. As DNA, the CDR3 is TGTGCCAGCAGACCAGACAGGGGGCAAGGCTATGGCTACACCTTC.

The rearrangement joins TRBV18 to TRBJ1-5; 7 nucleotides agree with TRBD1. The CDR3 runs to 13 residues. V dropped 5 bases and J dropped 2; count of bases not matched to a gene: 0. Germline V gene sequence: CDR1 KGHSH, CDR2 LQKENI. The CDR3 reads CASSTGGNQPQHF. Here the CDR3 DNA reads TGTGCCAGCTCAACAGGGGGCAATCAGCCCCAGCATTTT.

In DNA form, the CDR3 reads TGTGCCAGCAGACGCCAACAGGGTATTGGCGAGCAGTACTTC. As protein: CASRRQQGIGEQYF. This chain uses TRBV5-5 with TRBJ2-7, with D possibly matching TRBD1 (6 bases). There are 14 residues in the CDR3. Germline V gene data show CDR1 as SGHKS and CDR2 as YYEKEE (reference sequence). V gave up 5 bases and J gave up 6 bases, with 18 bases separating them. Using reference TRBV5-5 and TRBJ2-7 for the parts outside the CDR3, the full variable domain is DAGVTQSPTHLIKTRGQQVTLRCSPISGHKSVSWYQQVLGQGPQFIFQYYEKEERGRGNFPDRFSARQFPNYSSELNVNALLLGDSALYLCASRRQQGIGEQYFGPGTRLTVT.

This clone came up once. This chain joins TRBV19 and TRBJ1-4; D is ambiguous. V was clipped by 3 bases and J by 2 bases, with 7 bases between them. The CDR3 has 14 residues. The V gene's germline CDR1 is LNHDA and CDR2 SQIVND (reference sequence). Here the CDR3 DNA reads TGTGCCAGTAGTATGTCGGGGACTAATGAAAAACTGTTTTTT. It encodes CASSMSGTNEKLFF.